These 25 T cell receptor beta chains were all obtained from the same sample, sequenced in a study of control samples from healthy donors and cancer patients. The protocol was immunoSEQ multiplex PCR, while the TCRdb copy is restricted to in-frame clones and leaves out a portion. Of 90,000 to 100,000 clones listed, about 79% are singletons. Sequenced material: blood. The receptors shown here come from a woman aged 25-40 years in good health.

The V call is TRBV6-6, the J call TRBJ1-1, with a weak D call TRBD1 (6 bases). The CDR3 totals 14 residues. Germline V lookup: CDR1 MNHNY, CDR2 SVGAGI (reference sequence). Trimming shortened V by 10 bases and J by 1 base, and 16 bases separated the two germline ends. CDR3 protein: CATSKRDKNTEAFF. CDR3 nucleotides: TGTGCCACCTCTAAAAGGGACAAGAACACTGAAGCTTTCTTT.

The V gene is TRBV6-5, the J gene TRBJ1-4; 8 nucleotides agree with TRBD1. V gave up 7 bases and J gave up 8 bases; unmatched junction bases: 12. Germline values: CDR1 MNHEY, CDR2 SVGAGI. The CDR3 covers 15 residues. The CDR3 loop reads CASKPTGGILEKLFF. CDR3 DNA: TGTGCCAGCAAACCTACAGGGGGTATTCTGGAAAAACTGTTTTTT.

This clone was detected a few times. CDR3 in amino acids: CASSLDRGVQTQYF. The CDR3 DNA sequence: TGTGCCAGCAGCTTAGACCGGGGGGTACAGACCCAGTACTTC. The chain uses TRBV11-2 and TRBJ2-5, with 7 bases lining up with TRBD2. In germline, CDR1 is SGHAT, CDR2 FQNNGV. This CDR3 comprises 14 residues. V lost 0 bases to trimming and J lost 6 bases; unmatched junction nucleotides: 4.

This clone was seen once. The chain recombines TRBV6-5 with TRBJ1-1; D uncertain. Trimming took 7 bases from V and 6 from J, leaving 9 bases between them. The germline V gene has CDR1 MNHEY and CDR2 SVGAGI. This CDR3 is 11 amino acids long. DNA for the CDR3: TGTGCCAGCAATGTGGTGGCTGAAGCTTTCTTT. Translating gives CASNVVAEAFF.

The CDR3 loop reads CASSLGQHMNTEAFF. DNA of the CDR3: TGTGCCAGCAGCTTGGGGCAGCACATGAACACTGAAGCTTTCTTT. The V and J genes are TRBV11-2 and TRBJ1-1, with D possibly matching TRBD1 (5 bases). Germline CDR1 SGHAT, CDR2 FQNNGV. The CDR3 runs 15 residues. The ends were cut back, 3 bases at V and 0 bases at J, with 11 bases in the middle.

The genes are TRBV30 and TRBJ2-5; no definite D call. Looked up from germline, CDR1 is GTSNPN and CDR2 is SVGIG (reference sequence). V was trimmed by 2 bases and J by 3 bases, leaving 16 bases between them. This CDR3 comprises 15 residues. The CDR3, as DNA: TGTGCCTGGAGTCCGGGTGGATACGGAGAAGAGACCCAGTACTTC. Its translation is CAWSPGGYGEETQYF.

The J gene is TRBJ2-2, the V gene TRBV19; unclear D gene. Germline V gene data show CDR1 as LNHDA and CDR2 as SQIVND (reference sequence). CDR3 size: 14 residues. V lost 6 bases and J 3 bases, leaving 11 bases between the germline ends. This CDR3 reads CASRRSVDTGELFF. The CDR3 DNA sequence: TGTGCCAGTAGAAGGTCGGTGGACACCGGGGAGCTGTTTTTT.

The J gene is TRBJ2-7, the V gene TRBV10-3; 8 bases are shared with TRBD1. The CDR3 contains 15 residues. V gave up 0 bases and J gave up 9 bases; unmatched junction bases: 10. Germline V lookup: CDR1 ENHRY, CDR2 SYGVKD. DNA for the CDR3: TGTGCCATCAGTGAGTCTGGAGGACAGGGCCTAGTGCAGTACTTC. It codes for CAISESGGQGLVQYF.

V usage is TRBV5-3 and J usage is TRBJ2-7; D gene ambiguous. TRBV5-3 falls under the ORF class, with uncertain function. The CDR3 is 13 amino acids. V was shortened by 1 base and J by 5 bases, with 10 bases between the two germline ends. The CDR3 region is CARSLPVVDEQYF. Written as DNA, the CDR3 is TGTGCCAGAAGCTTGCCAGTTGTGGACGAGCAGTACTTC.

This sequence joins TRBV19 and TRBJ1-6, with 10 positions matching TRBD1. The CDR3 totals 15 residues. The germline gives CDR1 LNHDA, CDR2 SQIVND (reference sequence). V lost 4 bases, J lost 10 bases, and 7 bases stayed unmatched. CDR3 bases: TGTGCCAGTAGTACGGGGACAGGGGCTAGCTCACCCCTCCACTTT. Translated, it gives CASSTGTGASSPLHF.

J is TRBJ2-7 and V is TRBV19, with 8 bases that match TRBD2. Germline lookup yields CDR1 LNHDA and CDR2 SQIVND (reference sequence). The CDR3 covers 16 residues. V shed 5 bases and J 2 bases; nucleotides not matched to a gene: 11. DNA of the CDR3: TGTGCCAGTAGTGCGGATGTAGCGGGGATTACCTACGAGCAGTACTTC. Amino acids: CASSADVAGITYEQYF.

V usage is TRBV19 and J usage is TRBJ2-5, with 8 bases that match TRBD2. Germline V gene sequence: CDR1 LNHDA, CDR2 SQIVND (reference sequence). The CDR3 is 13 residues long. V lost 8 bases to trimming and J lost 2 bases; unmatched junction nucleotides: 4. This chain's CDR3 is CASRSGGQETQYF. In DNA form, the CDR3 reads TGTGCCAGTCGTTCGGGGGGGCAAGAGACCCAGTACTTC.

The rearrangement joins TRBV5-1 to TRBJ1-3; D remains ambiguous. The ends were cut back, 0 bases at V and 0 bases at J, with 10 bases in the middle. Per the germline V gene, CDR1 is SGHRS and CDR2 is YFSETQ. This CDR3 is 16 amino acids long. The CDR3 DNA reads as TGCGCCAGCAGCTTGGTCGACACACGCTCTGGAAACACCATATATTTT. This encodes CASSLVDTRSGNTIYF.

This clone was seen only once. The V and J genes are TRBV30 and TRBJ1-6; 10 nucleotides line up with TRBD1. The CDR3 spans 16 residues. V was clipped by 2 bases and J by 9 bases; unmatched bases: 10. The V gene's germline CDR1 is GTSNPN and CDR2 SVGIG (reference sequence). CDR3 in amino acids: CAWSTPSGTGASPLHF. The CDR3 bases are TGTGCCTGGAGTACTCCTTCCGGGACAGGGGCTTCACCCCTCCACTTT.

The rearrangement joins TRBV30 to TRBJ1-2; the D is unclear. The V gene's germline CDR1 is GTSNPN and CDR2 SVGIG (reference sequence). V lost 4 bases and J lost 5, with 14 bases in between. The CDR3 spans 13 residues. CDR3 in amino acids: CAWMRREGYGYTF. CDR3 bases: TGTGCCTGGATGAGGAGGGAGGGATATGGCTACACCTTC.

CDR3 residues: CASSLAAGQGIWGQETQYF. The DNA of the CDR3 is TGTGCCAGCAGCTTGGCCGCAGGACAGGGGATTTGGGGACAAGAGACCCAGTACTTC. This chain connects TRBV5-6 to TRBJ2-5; TRBD1 aligns across 9 bases. J was trimmed by 2 bases and V by 0 bases; bases with no gene match: 14. The V gene's germline CDR1 is SGHDT and CDR2 YYEEEE. The CDR3 is made up of 19 amino acids. The variable domain in full, with the rest retrieved from reference TRBV5-6 and TRBJ2-5, is DAGVTQSPTHLIKTRGQQVTLRCSPKSGHDTVSWYQQALGQGPQFIFQYYEEEERQRGNFPDRFSGHQFPNYSSELNVNALLLGDSALYLCASSLAAGQGIWGQETQYFGPGTRLLVL.

The chain employs TRBV3-1 (or the pseudogene TRBV3-2) and TRBJ2-7; D is uncertain. The V end was cut by 4 bases, the J end by 6 bases, with 16 bases between. Per the germline V gene, CDR1 is LGHDT and CDR2 is YNNKEL (reference sequence). The CDR3 runs 14 residues. The CDR3, as DNA: TGTGCCAGCAGCCTTCGGTTCCAGAAGGGCGAGCAGTACTTC. The encoded protein is CASSLRFQKGEQYF.

The chain couples TRBV5-1 to TRBJ2-6; the D is unclear. V was shortened by 0 bases and J by 2 bases, with 12 bases between the two germline ends. There are 17 residues in the CDR3. The germline gives CDR1 SGHRS, CDR2 YFSETQ. The chain's CDR3 is CASSLGPSLTGANVLTF. The CDR3 nucleotides read TGCGCCAGCAGCTTGGGCCCTTCCCTGACTGGGGCCAACGTCCTGACTTTC.

The chain has TRBV7-9 and TRBJ2-3, with D perhaps TRBD2 (7 bases). The CDR3 extends over 14 amino acids. V dropped 0 bases and J dropped 7 bases, with 11 bases sitting between them. CDR1 is SEHNR, CDR2 FQNEAQ, per germline (reference sequence). The CDR3 loop reads CASSLAGGPYTQYF. CDR3 coding DNA: TGTGCCAGCAGCTTAGCGGGGGGGCCGTATACGCAGTATTTT. The whole variable domain, remainder taken from reference TRBV7-9 and TRBJ2-3, is DTGVSQNPRHKITKRGQNVTFRCDPISEHNRLYWYRQTLGQGPEFLTYFQNEAQLEKSRLLSDRFSAERPKGSFSTLEIQRTEQGDSAMYLCASSLAGGPYTQYFGPGTRLTVL.

The chain recombines TRBV25-1 with TRBJ2-7, with unresolved D. CDR1 is MGHDK and CDR2 is SYGVNS in the germline V gene. The ends were cut back, 3 bases at V and 3 bases at J, with 9 bases in the middle. The CDR3 has 13 residues. CDR3 sequence: CASSESSRYEQYF. DNA for the CDR3: TGTGCCAGCAGTGAGTCGAGCCGCTACGAGCAGTACTTC.

The chain is built from TRBV9 and TRBJ1-6; D uncertain. The CDR3 extends over 14 amino acids. Germline V gene sequence: CDR1 SGDLS, CDR2 YYNGEE. The V gene lost 0 bases and the J gene lost 7 bases, with 8 bases spanning the gap. The CDR3 is CASSVEGSNSPLHF. The CDR3 nucleotides are TGTGCCAGCAGCGTAGAAGGGTCGAATTCACCCCTCCACTTT.

This clone was counted once. The chain has TRBV3-1 (or the pseudogene TRBV3-2) and TRBJ1-2, with D possibly being TRBD1 (6 bases). Trimming left V 4 bases short and J 4 bases short, with 10 bases between. This CDR3 spans 13 amino acids. The V gene's germline CDR1 is LGHDT and CDR2 YNNKEL (reference sequence). In nucleotides, the CDR3 is TGTGCCAGCAGCCGAAAGGGGGGCTATGGCTACACCTTC. Protein sequence: CASSRKGGYGYTF.

This chain links TRBV25-1 with TRBJ2-1; 7 nucleotides agree with TRBD1. The germline V gene encodes CDR1 MGHDK and CDR2 SYGVNS. The CDR3 is 14 residues long. Trimming removed 6 bases from V and 2 bases from J; junction bases left unmatched: 4. The CDR3: CASRLTGPYNEQFF. The CDR3 DNA is TGTGCCAGCAGACTGACAGGGCCCTACAATGAGCAGTTCTTC.

The chain is built from TRBV30 and TRBJ2-7, with 11 bases lining up with TRBD2. The CDR3 is 14 residues long. The germline gives CDR1 GTSNPN, CDR2 SVGIG (reference sequence). With V trimmed by 1 base and J by 3 bases, 2 bases remained unmatched. The CDR3 DNA follows: TGTGCCTGGAGTGGGACTAGCGGGTTCTACGAGCAGTACTTC. This encodes CAWSGTSGFYEQYF.

This chain uses TRBV9 with TRBJ2-3, with D possibly matching TRBD2 (7 bases). V was pared by 0 bases and J by 2 bases, with 28 bases between. The CDR3 runs to 21 residues. Germline CDR1 and CDR2: SGDLS and YYNGEE. The CDR3 protein is CASSVVDWTRMKTGPTDTQYF. As DNA, the CDR3 is TGTGCCAGCAGCGTAGTGGATTGGACTAGGATGAAGACAGGACCCACAGATACGCAGTATTTT.